One and the same sample provided the 26 T cell receptor beta chains below, sequenced in a study of identical twins. In TCRdb, the 5' RACE reads were re-called with MiXCR into one record per CDR3 protein. The sample lists around 1.7 million distinct CDR3 sequences, roughly a third occurring once. Sequencing was done on a sample of cord blood. These receptors were taken from a newborn girl in good health.

The rearrangement joins TRBV7-2 to TRBJ2-5; TRBD2 matches at 10 bases. Germline-derived CDR1 and CDR2 are SGHTA and FQGNSA. The ends lost 2 bases at V and 3 bases at J; junction bases unmatched: 18. The CDR3 contains 20 residues. The CDR3 region has the DNA TGTGCCAGCAGCTTAAGGGCTACAGGAAATCTAGCGGGAGATAAAGAGACCCAGTACTTC. Its translation: CASSLRATGNLAGDKETQYF.

The chain couples TRBV5-1 to TRBJ1-4; D is ambiguous. Germline CDR1 reads SGHRS; CDR2 reads YFSETQ. The CDR3 is 13 residues long. Trimming took off 2 bases at V and 6 bases at J, with 8 bases between the two ends. This chain's CDR3 is CASSFVRDEKLFF. The CDR3 DNA reads as TGCGCCAGCAGCTTCGTCAGAGATGAAAAACTGTTTTTT.

The rearrangement joins TRBV4-2 to TRBJ2-3, with 10 bases lining up with TRBD2. The V gene's germline CDR1 is LGHNA and CDR2 YNFKEQ. The CDR3 contains 19 residues. Trimming took 0 bases from V and 0 from J; bases not matched to a gene: 9. CDR3 sequence (DNA): TGTGCCAGCAGCCAAGAAAGGCTAGCGGGGGCCCCTAGCACAGATACGCAGTATTTT. It translates to CASSQERLAGAPSTDTQYF.

V usage is TRBV7-2 and J usage is TRBJ2-7, with TRBD2 as a possible D gene (6 bases). V was pared by 4 bases and J by 0 bases, with 16 bases between. CDR1 SGHTA and CDR2 FQGNSA come from the germline V gene. CDR3 size: 16 residues. The CDR3 coding sequence is TGTGCCAGCAGCTCACCAGGGACTCCTGGCTCCTACGAGCAGTACTTC. This sequence encodes CASSSPGTPGSYEQYF.

This clonotype was found a few times. This chain links TRBV6-6 with TRBJ1-5, with 8 bases aligning to TRBD1. Trimming cost V 4 bases and J 5 bases; bases outside gene matches: 4. The CDR3 has 14 amino acids. CDR1 and CDR2 (germline): MNHNY, SVGAGI (reference sequence). CDR3 loop: CASSWDRRYQPQHF. In DNA, the CDR3 is TGTGCCAGCAGTTGGGACAGGCGATATCAGCCCCAGCATTTT.

The chain joins TRBV10-1 to TRBJ1-5, with a tentative D call TRBD1 (5 bases). V was clipped by 0 bases and J by 7 bases, with 10 bases between them. The CDR3 runs to 14 residues. Germline V gene sequence: CDR1 WNHNN, CDR2 SYGVQD (reference sequence). CDR3 coding DNA: TGCGCCAGCAGTGAGTCGAGGGGCGGACAGCCCCAGCATTTT. Its translation: CASSESRGGQPQHF.

This clonotype was detected many times. The rearrangement uses TRBV20-1 and TRBJ2-7; D is unresolved. Germline V gene lookup returns CDR1 DFQATT and CDR2 SNEGSKA (reference sequence). The CDR3 length is 12 residues. CDR3 region: CSATSSSYEQYF. The CDR3 region has the DNA TGCTCGGCCACCTCGAGCTCCTACGAGCAGTACTTC.

There are many counts of this clonotype. The CDR3 loop reads CSASKGASSYEQYF. As DNA, the CDR3 is TGCAGTGCTAGCAAGGGTGCTAGCTCCTACGAGCAGTACTTC. The V and J genes are TRBV20-1 and TRBJ2-7, with D uncertain. The CDR3 runs 14 residues. Trimming stripped 3 bases from V and 0 bases from J, with 12 bases between. Germline values: CDR1 DFQATT, CDR2 SNEGSKA (reference sequence).

Note on this clonotype: Relative to the germline gene, one junction end is altered; a read error may explain this. The V and J genes are TRBV28 and TRBJ2-6, with TRBD1 identical over 7 bases. Germline CDR1 MDHEN, CDR2 SYDVKM. The CDR3 runs to 15 residues. The CDR3 region has the DNA TGTGCCAGCAGCTTAGGACAGGCTGGGGCCAGCGTCCTGACTTTC. Protein: CASSLGQAGASVLTF.

This chain links TRBV10-2 with TRBJ2-4; 10 nucleotides align to TRBD1. Near its end, the DNA agrees better with TRBJ2-7, so the J call may be wrong. CDR1 WSHSY and CDR2 SAAADI come from the germline V gene. The CDR3 extends over 19 amino acids. DNA for the CDR3: TGCGCCAGCAGTGAGTCTGATATTTGGGAGGGACAGGGGCTCTACGAGCAGTACTTC. It translates to CASSESDIWEGQGLYEQYF.

There are a few counts of this clonotype. The chain is built from TRBV15 and TRBJ2-4; 8 bases are a match to TRBD1. Looked up from germline, CDR1 is LNHNV and CDR2 is YYDKDF (reference sequence). CDR3 length: 14 residues. Germline trimming cut 8 bases from V and 5 bases from J; bases unmatched to any gene: 8. The CDR3 protein is CATERTGQENIQYF. CDR3 DNA: TGTGCCACCGAGCGGACGGGACAGGAAAACATTCAGTACTTC.

This chain joins TRBV5-1 and TRBJ2-5; 8 nucleotides line up with TRBD1. V shed 6 bases and J 13 bases; nucleotides not matched to a gene: 29. Germline V gene data show CDR1 as SGHRS and CDR2 as YFSETQ. The CDR3 consists of 18 residues. The CDR3 DNA follows: TGCGCCAGCAACGGGGATCTAACGAAAGGGACAGGCCCACTCGGGACGTACTTC. This translates into CASNGDLTKGTGPLGTYF.

The chain carries TRBV27 and TRBJ1-1; maybe TRBD1 (6 bases). The CDR3 has 14 residues. Germline values: CDR1 MNHEY, CDR2 SMNVEV (reference sequence). Trimming removed 8 bases from V and 2 bases from J, with 15 bases in between. CDR3 nucleotides: TGTGCCAGCGCCCCCAGGACAGCTAACACTGAAGCTTTCTTT. Protein product: CASAPRTANTEAFF.

The table lists this clonotype with many counts. The chain links TRBV14 to TRBJ2-1; D is uncertain. The CDR3 has 15 amino acids. CDR1 SGHDN and CDR2 FVKESK come from the germline V gene. The V end lost 3 bases, the J end lost 3 bases, and 12 bases lay between the germline ends. CDR3 sequence: CASSHRKPFYNEQFF. The CDR3 DNA sequence: TGTGCCAGCAGCCACAGGAAGCCCTTCTACAATGAGCAGTTCTTC. Full variable domain (missing parts from reference TRBV14 and TRBJ2-1): EAGVTQFPSHSVIEKGQTVTLRCDPISGHDNLYWYRRVMGKEIKFLLHFVKESKQDESGMPNNRFLAERTGGTYSTLKVQPAELEDSGVYFCASSHRKPFYNEQFFGPGTRLTVL.

The chain joins TRBV6-5 to TRBJ2-5; TRBD1 agrees at 8 bases. This CDR3 spans 15 amino acids. The J segment lost 4 bases and the V segment lost 4 bases, leaving 8 bases of the junction unmatched. CDR1 is MNHEY and CDR2 is SVGAGI in the germline V gene. The CDR3 here is CASSSPTGGRETQYF. CDR3 bases: TGTGCCAGCAGTTCCCCTACAGGGGGGAGAGAGACCCAGTACTTC.

V is TRBV7-2 and J is TRBJ2-2; 10 nucleotides align to TRBD2. This CDR3 has 15 amino acids. After removal of 2 bases from V and 7 bases from J, the junction contained 4 bases not matched to a gene. Germline assignment: CDR1 SGHTA and CDR2 FQGNSA. Written as DNA, the CDR3 is TGTGCCAGCAGCTTAATAGCGGGGGGAATCGGGGAGCTGTTTTTT. It yields the protein CASSLIAGGIGELFF.

This clonotype appeared a few times. The genes are TRBV6-6 and TRBJ2-7, with 9 bases lining up with TRBD1. The length of the CDR3 is 13 residues. Germline V lookup: CDR1 MNHNY, CDR2 SVGAGI (reference sequence). Trimming cost V 6 bases and J 5 bases; bases outside gene matches: 5. CDR3 nucleotide sequence: TGTGCCAGCAGGAGGGACAGGGCTCACGAGCAGTACTTC. Translated: CASRRDRAHEQYF.

The chain employs TRBV29-1 and TRBJ2-2, with 7 bases lining up with TRBD1. This CDR3 is 13 amino acids long. Trimming took 1 base from V and 7 from J; bases not matched to a gene: 3. Germline-derived CDR1 and CDR2 are SQVTM and ANQGSEA. In DNA form, the CDR3 reads TGCAGCGTTGAAGTGAACAGGGGCGGGGAGCTGTTTTTT. Protein sequence: CSVEVNRGGELFF.

The chain uses TRBV3-1 and TRBJ2-2; no clear D. This CDR3 has 14 residues. CDR1 LGHDT and CDR2 YNNKEL come from the germline V gene (reference sequence). V was pared by 4 bases and J by 4 bases, with 10 bases between. The CDR3, as DNA: TGTGCCAGCAGCCCGACATCGGCCACCGGGGAGCTGTTTTTT. This translates into CASSPTSATGELFF.

This chain links TRBV10-3 with TRBJ1-6, with D possibly being TRBD1 (5 bases). Germline CDR1 ENHRY, CDR2 SYGVKD. Deletions cut 4 bases from V and 9 bases from J, with 22 bases between. This CDR3 spans 17 amino acids. Here the CDR3 DNA reads TGTGCCATCAGTGCCCTCGTTAAGGGGCTTGAAGGTTCACCCCTCCACTTT. Protein product: CAISALVKGLEGSPLHF.

The chain combines TRBV15 with TRBJ2-3; 10 bases fit TRBD2. From germline, CDR1 is LNHNV and CDR2 YYDKDF (reference sequence). V gave up 1 base and J gave up 2 bases; unmatched junction bases: 3. The length of the CDR3 is 16 residues. The CDR3 reads CATSRGTSGHTDTQYF. Written as DNA, the CDR3 is TGTGCCACCAGCAGAGGGACTAGCGGTCACACAGATACGCAGTATTTT.

In this sample, this clonotype turned up once. This chain joins TRBV12-3 or TRBV12-4 and TRBJ2-5, with TRBD2 identical over 8 bases. The CDR3 contains 16 residues. V was clipped by 2 bases and J by 1 base; unmatched bases: 6. The CDR3 spells CASSLNHLAGQETQYF. The CDR3 DNA is TGTGCCAGCAGTTTAAACCACCTAGCGGGCCAAGAGACCCAGTACTTC.

This clonotype was detected only a few times. This chain connects TRBV28 to TRBJ2-1, with D tentatively TRBD2 (7 bases). Germline loops: CDR1 MDHEN, CDR2 SYDVKM. This CDR3 has 15 amino acids. Trimming removed 3 bases at V and 9 bases at J, with 18 bases between. CDR3 region: CASSLGGGRSGEQFF. The DNA for the CDR3 is TGTGCCAGCAGTTTGGGGGGCGGGAGATCGGGTGAGCAGTTCTTC.

This rearrangement joins TRBV27 to TRBJ2-3; D is uncertain. Germline CDR1 MNHEY, CDR2 SMNVEV (reference sequence). Trimming removed 2 bases from V and 6 bases from J, with 9 bases in between. The CDR3 contains 13 residues. The CDR3 region is CASSLPYADTQYF. For the CDR3, the DNA is TGTGCCAGCAGTTTACCCTACGCCGATACGCAGTATTTT.

This clonotype was detected only a few times. The rearrangement uses TRBV20-1 and TRBJ1-2, with 9 bases lining up with TRBD1. J was trimmed by 5 bases and V by 8 bases; bases with no gene match: 9. Germline V gene sequence: CDR1 DFQATT, CDR2 SNEGSKA (reference sequence). The CDR3 has 13 residues. CDR3 amino acids: CSPGQGETYGYTF. The CDR3 coding sequence is TGCAGTCCGGGACAGGGAGAGACGTATGGCTACACCTTC.

This clonotype was seen many times. The V call is TRBV10-3, the J call TRBJ2-3; TRBD1 aligns across 9 bases. The CDR3 is made up of 13 amino acids. The trim removed 10 bases at V and 3 bases at J, leaving 5 bases unmatched. CDR1 and CDR2 from the germline V gene are ENHRY and SYGVKD. CDR3 coding DNA: TGTGCCAGCAGGGACAGGGCTACAGATACGCAGTATTTT. This sequence encodes CASRDRATDTQYF.